The 14 T cell receptor beta chains below were found in one sample sequenced in a study of blood T cell repertoires in COVID-19. Here immunoSEQ multiplex PCR was the method, and the copy in TCRdb shows in-frame clones only, minus some. Of 290,000 or so clones listed, roughly four fifths are singletons. The source material was PBMCs or T cells enriched from blood (not recorded which). All receptors come from a man in his forties who had been exposed to COVID-19.

J is TRBJ2-3 and V is TRBV19; D is possibly TRBD2 (5 bases). The V end lost 3 bases, the J end lost 3 bases, and 10 bases lay between the germline ends. The CDR3 has 14 amino acids. Germline assignment: CDR1 LNHDA and CDR2 SQIVND (reference sequence). The CDR3 loop reads CASSIHRGTDTQYF. The CDR3 DNA reads as TGTGCCAGTAGTATCCACCGGGGAACAGATACGCAGTATTTT.

The V and J genes are TRBV24-1 and TRBJ2-1; D gene unclear. The CDR3 has 11 residues. CDR1 is KGHDR and CDR2 is SFDVKD in the germline V gene. V lost 4 bases and J lost 10, with 7 bases in between. The CDR3, as DNA: TGTGCCACCAGTGACGGTAACGAGCAGTTCTTC. Translation: CATSDGNEQFF.

The rearrangement links TRBV9 to TRBJ2-3; 10 bases are a match to TRBD2. Per germline, CDR1 SGDLS and CDR2 YYNGEE. Trimming removed 2 bases from V and 0 bases from J; junction bases left unmatched: 3. The CDR3 runs to 16 residues. The CDR3 spells CASSVGLAVSTDTQYF. The CDR3 DNA follows: TGTGCCAGCAGCGTCGGACTAGCGGTTAGCACAGATACGCAGTATTTT.

The CDR3 sequence: CAEARAGLVSHSGSEQFF. The CDR3 nucleotides are TGTGCTGAAGCTCGGGCGGGACTAGTGTCTCATTCGGGTAGTGAGCAGTTCTTC. The rearrangement joins TRBV19 to TRBJ2-1; TRBD2 matches 8 bases. CDR1 and CDR2 (germline): LNHDA, SQIVND (reference sequence). The CDR3 sequence is 18 residues long. Using reference TRBV19 and TRBJ2-1 for the parts outside the CDR3, the full variable domain is DGGITQSPKYLFRKEGQNVTLSCEQNLNHDAMYWYRQDPGQGLRLIYYSQIVNDFQKGDIAEGYSVSREKKESFPLTVTSAQKNPTAFYLCAEARAGLVSHSGSEQFFGPGTRLTVL.

The chain recombines TRBV9 with TRBJ2-6; D gene uncertain. The CDR3 loop spans 16 amino acids. Trimming pared 4 bases from V and 0 bases from J, leaving 11 bases between. CDR1 and CDR2 from the germline V gene are SGDLS and YYNGEE. The CDR3 reads CASSPRLHSGANVLTF. DNA for the CDR3: TGTGCCAGCAGCCCCCGATTACACTCTGGGGCCAACGTCCTGACTTTC. Full variable domain (remainder filled in from reference TRBV9 and TRBJ2-6): DSGVTQTPKHLITATGQRVTLRCSPRSGDLSVYWYQQSLDQGLQFLIQYYNGEERAKGNILERFSAQQFPDLHSELNLSSLELGDSALYFCASSPRLHSGANVLTFGAGSRLTVL.

The CDR3 coding sequence is TGCAGCGGACTAGGAGAGACCCAGTACTTC. Its protein product is CSGLGETQYF. The chain couples TRBV29-1 to TRBJ2-5, with D possibly being TRBD2 (6 bases). Per germline, CDR1 SQVTM and CDR2 ANQGSEA. Trimming pared 7 bases from V and 4 bases from J, leaving 7 bases between. The CDR3 runs 10 residues. Combining the CDR3 with reference TRBV29-1 and TRBJ2-5 gives the whole variable domain SAVISQKPSRDICQRGTSLTIQCQVDSQVTMMFWYRQQPGQSLTLIATANQGSEATYESGFVIDKFPISRPNLTFSTLTVSNMSPEDSSIYLCSGLGETQYFGPGTRLLVL.

A few counts support this clone. The chain has TRBV4-2 and TRBJ1-4; 9 nucleotides match TRBD1. The CDR3 totals 14 residues. Germline CDR1 reads LGHNA; CDR2 reads YNFKEQ. J lost 7 bases, V lost 6 bases, and 6 bases had no gene match. The CDR3 spells CASSPGQGSEKLFF. The DNA of the CDR3 is TGTGCCAGCAGTCCGGGACAGGGATCTGAAAAACTGTTTTTT.

The V and J genes are TRBV14 and TRBJ2-1, with 13 bases fitting TRBD2. With 4 bases clipped from V and 9 bases from J, the junction kept 3 bases outside the gene matches. The germline gives CDR1 SGHDN, CDR2 FVKESK. The CDR3 has 14 amino acids. CDR3 sequence: CASSRRTSGSEQFF. Here the CDR3 DNA reads TGTGCCAGCAGCCGAAGGACTAGCGGGAGTGAGCAGTTCTTC.

The V and J genes are TRBV10-3 and TRBJ1-5; TRBD1 agrees at 9 bases. Looked up from germline, CDR1 is ENHRY and CDR2 is SYGVKD. CDR3 size: 16 residues. The trim removed 5 bases at V and 0 bases at J, leaving 5 bases unmatched. CDR3 nucleotides: TGTGCCATCAGTCCTAGGGACAGGGATAGCAATCAGCCCCAGCATTTT. As protein: CAISPRDRDSNQPQHF.

In its sample, this clone was seen a few times. This chain links TRBV19 with TRBJ2-1, with a tentative D call TRBD2 (6 bases). CDR1 is LNHDA and CDR2 is SQIVND in the germline V gene (reference sequence). V was clipped by 7 bases and J by 7 bases, with 17 bases between them. The CDR3 has 14 amino acids. The CDR3 nucleotides are TGTGCCAGTAATACTGAGACTAGTTCAAATGAGCAGTTCTTC. The encoded protein is CASNTETSSNEQFF.

V is TRBV7-3 and J is TRBJ2-7; 13 nucleotides align to TRBD2. The CDR3 extends over 15 amino acids. Germline lookup yields CDR1 SGHTA and CDR2 FQGTGA. J gave up 2 bases and V 6 bases, and 4 bases lay outside the gene matches. The CDR3 bases are TGTGCCAGCAGTTTAGGACTAGCGGGAGCCTACGAGCAGTACTTC. Amino acids: CASSLGLAGAYEQYF.

This clone was recorded only once. The chain links TRBV7-8 to TRBJ2-3; D possibly corresponds to TRBD2 (7 bases). CDR3 size: 15 residues. Germline-derived CDR1 and CDR2 are SGHVS and FQNEAQ. V was shortened by 5 bases and J by 6 bases, with 18 bases between the two germline ends. DNA of the CDR3: TGTGCCAGCAGCCAATTGGAGGGAGGGGGGGATACGCAGTATTTT. Translating gives CASSQLEGGGDTQYF.

The chain has TRBV27 and TRBJ2-7, with TRBD2 matching 14 bases. Germline CDR1 reads MNHEY; CDR2 reads SMNVEV (reference sequence). The V segment lost 8 bases and the J segment 7 bases; nucleotides outside the gene matches: 7. The CDR3 extends over 14 amino acids. The CDR3 DNA sequence: TGTGCCAGCTCAGGGACTAGCGGGAGACATGAGCAGTACTTC. It codes for CASSGTSGRHEQYF.

This clone came up many times. The rearrangement uses TRBV7-8 and TRBJ2-2; D unclear. V lost 1 base and J lost 6, with 6 bases in between. The CDR3 runs 13 residues. Germline V lookup: CDR1 SGHVS, CDR2 FQNEAQ. CDR3 sequence (DNA): TGTGCCAGCAGCTTAGATAGAGCCGGGGAGCTGTTTTTT. It is translated as CASSLDRAGELFF.